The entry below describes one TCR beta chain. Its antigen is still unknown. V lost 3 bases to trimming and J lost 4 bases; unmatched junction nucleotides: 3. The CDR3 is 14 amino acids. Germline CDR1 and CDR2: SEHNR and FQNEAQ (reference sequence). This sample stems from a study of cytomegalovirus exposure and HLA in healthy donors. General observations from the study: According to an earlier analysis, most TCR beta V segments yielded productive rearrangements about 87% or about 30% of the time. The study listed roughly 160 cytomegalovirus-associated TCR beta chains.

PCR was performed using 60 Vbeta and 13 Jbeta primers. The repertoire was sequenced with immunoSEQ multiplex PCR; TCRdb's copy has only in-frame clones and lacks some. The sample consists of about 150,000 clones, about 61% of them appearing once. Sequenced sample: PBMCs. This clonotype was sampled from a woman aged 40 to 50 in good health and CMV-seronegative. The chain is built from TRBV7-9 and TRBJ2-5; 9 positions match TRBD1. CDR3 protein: CASSLTGGAETQYF. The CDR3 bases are TGTGCCAGCAGCTTGACAGGGGGGGCAGAGACCCAGTACTTC.